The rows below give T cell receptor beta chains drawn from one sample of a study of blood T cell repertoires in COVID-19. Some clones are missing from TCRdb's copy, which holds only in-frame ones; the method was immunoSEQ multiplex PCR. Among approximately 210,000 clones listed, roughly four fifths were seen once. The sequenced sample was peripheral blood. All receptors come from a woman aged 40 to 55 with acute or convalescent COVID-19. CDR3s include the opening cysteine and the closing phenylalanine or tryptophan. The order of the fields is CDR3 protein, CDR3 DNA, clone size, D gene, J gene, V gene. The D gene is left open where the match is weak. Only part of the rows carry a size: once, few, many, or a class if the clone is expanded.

CASSLPDRFYNEQFF | TGTGCCAGTAGTCTCCCGGACAGGTTTTACAATGAGCAGTTCTTC | - | TRBD1 | TRBJ2-1 | TRBV19
CSVEGGAGGRELFF | TGCAGCGTTGAAGGTGGGGCAGGGGGCAGGGAGCTGTTTTTT | - | TRBD1 | TRBJ2-2 | TRBV29-1
CATSGVSEGQETQYF | TGTGCCACCAGTGGGGTCTCGGAGGGCCAAGAGACCCAGTACTTC | - | - | TRBJ2-5 | TRBV24-1
CASSLVGTENTEAFF | TGCGCCAGCAGCTTGGTGGGGACAGAGAACACTGAAGCTTTCTTT | few | TRBD1 | TRBJ1-1 | TRBV5-1
CASSAGGVGEQFF | TGTGCCAGCAGCGCCGGCGGGGTAGGTGAGCAGTTCTTC | - | - | TRBJ2-1 | TRBV9
CASSDPTSGRSRNEQFF | TGTGCCAGCAGCGACCCGACTAGCGGGAGGAGCCGCAATGAGCAGTTCTTC | - | TRBD2 | TRBJ2-1 | TRBV11-3
CASSDGQGSPYGYTF | TGTGCCAGCAGTGACGGACAGGGTTCACCCTATGGCTACACCTTC | once | TRBD1 | TRBJ1-2 | TRBV6-1
CASSGRTGATEAFF | TGTGCCAGCAGTGGTCGGACAGGGGCCACTGAAGCTTTCTTT | - | TRBD1 | TRBJ1-1 | TRBV2
CASSFGINYGYTF | TGTGCCAGCAGTTTCGGTATAAACTATGGCTACACCTTC | - | - | TRBJ1-2 | TRBV27
CASSPQTGGYEQYF | TGTGCCAGCAGTCCCCAGACAGGGGGCTACGAGCAGTACTTC | - | TRBD1 | TRBJ2-7 | TRBV27
CASSKTAMNTEAFF | TGTGCCAGCAGCAAGACAGCGATGAACACTGAAGCTTTCTTT | - | - | TRBJ1-1 | TRBV7-8
CASSIGRGPTGELFF | TGTGCCAGTAGTATTGGCAGGGGGCCGACCGGGGAGCTGTTTTTT | once | TRBD1 | TRBJ2-2 | TRBV19
CASSYSTGGGYTF | TGTGCCAGCAGTTACTCGACAGGGGGCGGCTACACCTTC | few | TRBD1 | TRBJ1-2 | TRBV6-5
CASNAPPGDNEQFF | TGTGCCAGCAACGCGCCCCCCGGGGACAATGAGCAGTTCTTC | many | - | TRBJ2-1 | TRBV5-6
CATSDRLAASTDTQYF | TGTGCCACCAGTGACAGACTAGCGGCTAGCACAGATACGCAGTATTTT | - | TRBD2 | TRBJ2-3 | TRBV24-1
CASSYGGGPNIQYF | TGTGCCAGCAGCTACGGCGGGGGACCAAACATTCAGTACTTC | - | TRBD2 | TRBJ2-4 | TRBV7-9
CATSRRDRVGSPLHF | TGTGCCACCAGCAGAAGGGACAGGGTCGGTTCACCCCTCCACTTT | - | TRBD1 | TRBJ1-6 | TRBV15
CASSQVLGAGYNEQFF | TGTGCCAGCAGCCAGGTCCTGGGGGCAGGTTACAATGAGCAGTTCTTC | - | - | TRBJ2-1 | TRBV3-1/TRBV3-2
CATSDRDFRSFHF | TGTGCCACCAGTGATAGGGACTTCCGCTCCTTTCACTTC | - | - | TRBJ1-2 | TRBV24-1
CASSLRDQGVLANSPLHF | TGTGCCAGCTCACTTCGGGACCAGGGGGTCCTGGCGAATTCACCCCTCCACTTT | - | TRBD1 | TRBJ1-6 | TRBV18
CASSQIRDSLTF | TGTGCCAGCAGCCAGATCCGGGACAGCCTCACCTTC | - | TRBD1 | TRBJ1-2 | TRBV5-6
CASSEALLVRGHTF | TGTGCCAGCAGTGAAGCGCTTTTGGTCAGGGGCCACACCTTC | - | - | TRBJ1-2 | TRBV2
CASSPNSGYTF | TGTGCCAGCAGCCCTAACAGTGGCTACACCTTC | - | - | TRBJ1-2 | TRBV6-6
CASSLGPGGGAYNEQFF | TGTGCCAGCAGTTTAGGCCCCGGCGGGGGGGCCTACAATGAGCAGTTCTTC | - | TRBD2 | TRBJ2-1 | TRBV27
CASSVSTGLYGYTF | TGTGCCAGCAGCGTATCTACAGGGCTCTATGGCTACACCTTC | - | - | TRBJ1-2 | TRBV9
CACGVKRTGETDTQYF | TGTGCCTGTGGCGTTAAGCGGACAGGGGAGACAGATACGCAGTATTTT | once | TRBD1 | TRBJ2-3 | TRBV30
CASSQGGSGTSYEQYF | TGTGCCAGCAGCCAGGGGGGAAGCGGGACCTCCTACGAGCAGTACTTC | - | TRBD2 | TRBJ2-7 | TRBV3-1/TRBV3-2
CASSLSTVTGELFF | TGTGCCAGCAGTTTATCGACAGTGACCGGGGAGCTGTTTTTT | - | - | TRBJ2-2 | TRBV27
CASSLTGADTQYF | TGTGCCAGCAGCCTAACAGGGGCAGATACGCAGTATTTT | - | TRBD1 | TRBJ2-3 | TRBV7-2
CASSLGQGRGQETQYF | TGTGCCAGCTCACTCGGACAGGGAAGAGGTCAAGAGACCCAGTACTTC | - | TRBD1 | TRBJ2-5 | TRBV18
CASSWGGPSGELFF | TGTGCCAGCAGTTGGGGAGGGCCTTCCGGGGAGCTGTTTTTT | - | TRBD2 | TRBJ2-2 | TRBV6-2/TRBV6-3
CASSLSGDYGYTF | TGTGCCAGCAGCTTGTCAGGGGACTATGGCTACACCTTC | - | - | TRBJ1-2 | TRBV5-5
CATLTIRYGANVLTF | TGCGCCACCCTGACTATTAGGTATGGGGCCAACGTCCTGACTTTC | - | - | TRBJ2-6 | TRBV10-2
CAWRRGPRGQYF | TGTGCCTGGAGGAGGGGCCCCAGGGGCCAGTATTTT | - | - | TRBJ2-3 | TRBV30
CASSVGSSGWTSYEQYF | TGTGCCAGCAGCGTAGGGTCTAGCGGGTGGACTTCCTACGAGCAGTACTTC | - | TRBD2 | TRBJ2-7 | TRBV9
CASGPREGYTGELFF | TGTGCCAGCGGGCCCCGGGAGGGATACACCGGGGAGCTGTTTTTT | few | TRBD2 | TRBJ2-2 | TRBV7-7
CASSLAERGSPLHF | TGCGCCAGCAGCTTGGCCGAACGAGGCTCACCCCTCCACTTT | - | - | TRBJ1-6 | TRBV5-1
CASSYRSSGSYEQYF | TGTGCCAGCAGTTACAGGTCTAGCGGGAGCTACGAGCAGTACTTC | - | TRBD2 | TRBJ2-7 | TRBV6-5
CASSLSRDRGGYF | TGTGCCAGCAGCTTAAGCCGGGACAGGGGCGGATATTTT | - | TRBD1 | TRBJ2-3 | TRBV7-2
CASSSRGSGIVEQYF | TGTGCCAGCAGTTCCCGCGGTAGCGGGATTGTCGAGCAGTACTTC | - | TRBD2 | TRBJ2-7 | TRBV27
CASSSLSGANVLTF | TGTGCCAGCAGTTCCCTCTCTGGGGCCAACGTCCTGACTTTC | once | - | TRBJ2-6 | TRBV7-6